Below are 3 T cell receptor beta chains sequenced from a single sample in a study of CD8+ T cells in alopecia areata. TCR sequencing used cDNA made by reverse transcription of extracted RNA. The protocol was immunoSEQ multiplex PCR, while the TCRdb copy is restricted to in-frame clones and leaves out a portion. This sample has about 130,000 clones, with 58% found just once. The source material was CD4+ T cells sorted from blood, sampled at week 0. The receptor set was obtained from a human donor with alopecia areata.

V usage is TRBV25-1 and J usage is TRBJ1-4; 8 bases are shared with TRBD1. With 3 bases clipped from V and 5 bases from J, the junction kept 5 bases outside the gene matches. The CDR3 runs 15 residues. CDR1 and CDR2 from the germline V gene are MGHDK and SYGVNS. The CDR3 sequence: CASSDTGQANEKLFF. DNA of the CDR3: TGTGCCAGCAGTGACACGGGACAGGCAAATGAAAAACTGTTTTTT.

This sequence joins TRBV28 and TRBJ2-7, with a weak D call TRBD2 (7 bases). Germline V gene data show CDR1 as MDHEN and CDR2 as SYDVKM. Trimming stripped 7 bases from V and 4 bases from J, with 17 bases between. This CDR3 region has 14 residues. The CDR3, as DNA: TGTGCCAGCACCCCTGCGGGGGCTATATACGAGCAGTACTTC. Translating it yields CASTPAGAIYEQYF.

A few counts support this clone. The chain has TRBV9 and TRBJ2-1; weak D call: TRBD1 (6 bases). This CDR3 comprises 12 residues. Trimming took 4 bases from V and 4 from J, leaving 6 bases between them. Germline lookup yields CDR1 SGDLS and CDR2 YYNGEE. DNA of the CDR3: TGTGCCAGCAGCCAGGGGTACAATGAGCAGTTCTTC. Residues: CASSQGYNEQFF.